This TCR beta chain was found in a study of blood T cell repertoires in COVID-19. At the level of the study: From T cells, B-cell-depleted T cells, or PBMCs came the material, which was cDNA or gDNA.

The study recruited people aged roughly 18 to 100 years across about two dozen US areas. Among Cohort 3 donors, those recovered had two negative PCRs, clearance, or symptom resolution. As handled by the study authors: Amplification of reference gene primers was used by the study to estimate nucleated cell counts. Sequenced by immunoSEQ multiplex PCR; TCRdb stores in-frame clones only, minus some. The V and J calls and the clone size are those of that table, but D and trimming were determined from the DNA. The data contain approximately 250,000 clones, roughly 87% of them singletons. Germline CDR1 and CDR2: SGDLS and YYNGEE. The V gene end was trimmed by 4 bases and the J gene end by 4 bases; junction bases not matched to a gene: 11. The CDR3 covers 16 residues.

The chain joins TRBV9 to TRBJ2-3; 8 positions agree with TRBD2. The sequence derives from a woman aged 30 to 39 who had recovered from COVID-19. Sequencing was carried out using PBMCs or T cells enriched from blood (not recorded which). DNA for the CDR3: TGTGCCAGCAGCCCGTGGGCTAGCGGGCCCCCAGATACGCAGTATTTT. It translates to CASSPWASGPPDTQYF.